Listed here are 22 T cell receptor beta chains from one sample, sequenced in a study of technical replicates of blood from a few donors. Repertoires were generated with immunoSEQ multiplex PCR, while TCRdb's copy carries only in-frame clones and drops some. The sample lists some 80,000 clones; 85% to 95% were seen once. Sequencing was performed on T cells isolated from PBMCs. The source is a human donor in good health.

The J gene is TRBJ2-7, the V gene TRBV6-1; 10 bases fit TRBD2. The CDR3 has 13 amino acids. The V segment lost 5 bases and the J segment 7 bases; nucleotides outside the gene matches: 5. CDR1 is MNHNS, CDR2 SASEGT, per germline. The CDR3 DNA follows: TGTGCCAGCAGTCTAGCGGGAGCTGATGAGCAGTACTTC. Encoded protein: CASSLAGADEQYF.

The chain recombines TRBV6-6 with TRBJ2-4; 7 bases fit TRBD1. CDR1 and CDR2 (germline): MNHNY, SVGAGI (reference sequence). The V segment lost 5 bases and the J segment 3 bases; nucleotides outside the gene matches: 4. The CDR3 covers 14 residues. The CDR3 DNA sequence: TGTGCCAGCAGTCATGGGGACAGCAAAAACATTCAGTACTTC. It yields the protein CASSHGDSKNIQYF.

V usage is TRBV5-1 and J usage is TRBJ2-7; tentatively, D is TRBD1 (6 bases). This CDR3 is 14 amino acids long. Trimming shortened V by 5 bases and J by 4 bases, and 16 bases separated the two germline ends. The germline V gene has CDR1 SGHRS and CDR2 YFSETQ. CDR3 coding DNA: TGCGCCAGCAGACCCCGGGACACTTATTACGAGCAGTACTTC. Its protein is CASRPRDTYYEQYF.

This clone was seen only once. The genes are TRBV18 and TRBJ2-1, with 8 bases that match TRBD2. The CDR3 has 15 residues. The ends lost 3 bases at V and 4 bases at J; junction bases unmatched: 5. Germline lookup yields CDR1 KGHSH and CDR2 LQKENI. CDR3 protein: CASSPLTSAYNEQFF. CDR3 in DNA: TGTGCCAGCTCACCCTTGACTAGCGCGTACAATGAGCAGTTCTTC.

DNA of the CDR3: TGCGCCAGCAGCTTGCAGGGTATGGAACCCTACGAGCAGTACTTC. It encodes CASSLQGMEPYEQYF. The V call is TRBV5-1, the J call TRBJ2-7, with D perhaps TRBD1 (5 bases). The CDR3 is 15 amino acids. CDR1 is SGHRS and CDR2 is YFSETQ in the germline V gene. V was pared by 1 base and J by 2 bases, with 13 bases between.

This chain uses TRBV9 with TRBJ2-1, with D possibly TRBD1 on 5 matching bases. The CDR3 extends over 15 amino acids. CDR1 is SGDLS and CDR2 is YYNGEE in the germline V gene. V lost 4 bases to trimming and J lost 3 bases, with 14 bases between them. This chain's CDR3 is CASSPREPYYNEQFF. As DNA, the CDR3 is TGTGCCAGCAGCCCCAGGGAACCTTACTACAATGAGCAGTTCTTC.

The V and J genes are TRBV5-4 and TRBJ2-5; D is undetermined. The V and J ends lost 0 bases and 1 base respectively, with 16 bases between them. Germline V gene lookup returns CDR1 SGHNT and CDR2 YYREEE (reference sequence). This CDR3 has 17 amino acids. The CDR3 spells CASSLASARYPQETQYF. The DNA of the CDR3 is TGTGCCAGCAGCTTGGCCTCGGCTAGGTACCCCCAAGAGACCCAGTACTTC.

The rearrangement joins TRBV9 to TRBJ1-3; TRBD1 aligns across 8 bases. Trimming at V came to 4 bases and at J to 3 bases, leaving 6 bases not matched to a gene. The CDR3 covers 15 residues. Germline V gene data show CDR1 as SGDLS and CDR2 as YYNGEE. DNA of the CDR3: TGTGCCAGCAGCCTCTTACAGGGGGATGGAAACACCATATATTTT. Translating gives CASSLLQGDGNTIYF. Full variable domain (rest looked up from reference TRBV9 and TRBJ1-3): DSGVTQTPKHLITATGQRVTLRCSPRSGDLSVYWYQQSLDQGLQFLIQYYNGEERAKGNILERFSAQQFPDLHSELNLSSLELGDSALYFCASSLLQGDGNTIYFGEGSWLTVV.

This chain connects TRBV6-1 to TRBJ2-3; TRBD2 matches 8 bases. The length of the CDR3 is 16 residues. Germline V CDR1 and CDR2: MNHNS, SASEGT. Trimming took 2 bases from V and 4 from J; bases not matched to a gene: 8. CDR3 in DNA: TGTGCCAGCAGTGAACCAGCGGGAGCCCCCGCAGATACGCAGTATTTT. Its translation: CASSEPAGAPADTQYF.

The rearrangement joins TRBV11-2 to TRBJ1-2, with 7 positions matching TRBD1. V shed 1 base, J shed 3 bases, and the junction held 8 bases outside the gene matches. The CDR3 sequence is 16 residues long. Germline CDR1 and CDR2: SGHAT and FQNNGV. CDR3 sequence reads: CASSLVSGQLYYGYTF. CDR3 coding DNA: TGTGCCAGCAGCTTAGTGTCGGGACAGCTTTACTATGGCTACACCTTC.

This chain links TRBV6-5 with TRBJ2-7, with 8 bases aligning to TRBD1. The CDR3 has 15 residues. V lost 0 bases to trimming and J lost 5 bases; unmatched junction nucleotides: 6. Germline CDR1 reads MNHEY; CDR2 reads SVGAGI. The CDR3 region is CASSYSRTGSHEQYF. CDR3 bases: TGTGCCAGCAGTTACTCCCGGACAGGGAGCCACGAGCAGTACTTC.

J is TRBJ1-3 and V is TRBV27; 7 bases match TRBD1. V lost 6 bases and J lost 4; bases outside the gene matches: 6. CDR3 length: 14 amino acids. Germline V gene lookup returns CDR1 MNHEY and CDR2 SMNVEV (reference sequence). Here the CDR3 DNA reads TGTGCCAGCAGACTAGGGACAGCGGGAAACACCATATATTTT. It translates to CASRLGTAGNTIYF.

This chain links TRBV10-3 with TRBJ1-2, with 10 bases that match TRBD1. Germline trimming cut 4 bases from V and 4 bases from J; bases unmatched to any gene: 6. The germline V gene has CDR1 ENHRY and CDR2 SYGVKD. This CDR3 spans 15 amino acids. This CDR3 is CAISAPGTGVYGYTF. The CDR3 coding sequence is TGTGCCATCAGTGCTCCCGGGACAGGGGTCTATGGCTACACCTTC.

The rearrangement joins TRBV11-2 to TRBJ2-2; 14 bases are shared with TRBD2. Per germline, CDR1 SGHAT and CDR2 FQNNGV. Trimming took 3 bases from V and 6 from J; bases not matched to a gene: 3. The CDR3 totals 16 residues. The CDR3 is CASSFTTSGRAGELFF. As DNA, the CDR3 is TGTGCCAGCAGCTTCACGACTAGCGGGAGGGCCGGGGAGCTGTTTTTT. The whole variable domain, filled in from reference TRBV11-2 and TRBJ2-2, reads EAGVAQSPRYKIIEKRQSVAFWCNPISGHATLYWYQQILGQGPKLLIQFQNNGVVDDSQLPKDRFSAERLKGVDSTLKIQPAKLEDSAVYLCASSFTTSGRAGELFFGEGSRLTVL.

The rearrangement joins TRBV30 to TRBJ1-2; possible D gene TRBD1, 6 bases. Germline V gene lookup returns CDR1 GTSNPN and CDR2 SVGIG (reference sequence). CDR3 length equals 15 residues. V lost 0 bases and J lost 5, with 16 bases in between. The CDR3 DNA reads TGTGCCTGGAGTGTAGGGGGGGCGCGTAGGTATGGCTACACCTTC. Protein: CAWSVGGARRYGYTF.

The chain has TRBV5-1 and TRBJ2-3, with TRBD2 matching over 9 bases. The CDR3 extends over 15 amino acids. V was clipped by 6 bases and J by 2 bases; unmatched bases: 7. The germline gives CDR1 SGHRS, CDR2 YFSETQ. CDR3 DNA sequence: TGCGCCAGCACCCAAAGGACTAGCGCCACAGATACGCAGTATTTT. As protein: CASTQRTSATDTQYF.

The J gene is TRBJ2-7, the V gene TRBV15, with 9 bases lining up with TRBD1. CDR3 length equals 16 residues. The V and J ends lost 4 bases and 4 bases, in that order; junction bases with no gene match: 11. CDR1 is LNHNV, CDR2 YYDKDF, per germline (reference sequence). CDR3 coding DNA: TGTGCCACCAGCACACCGGGACAGGGAAGCTTTTACGAGCAGTACTTC. It codes for CATSTPGQGSFYEQYF.

This clone occurred once. The chain joins TRBV28 to TRBJ2-5; D call uncertain. This CDR3 region has 12 residues. Germline-derived CDR1 and CDR2 are MDHEN and SYDVKM. Trimming removed 2 bases at V and 5 bases at J, with 6 bases between. The CDR3 is CASSLLVETQYF. The CDR3 DNA follows: TGTGCCAGCAGTTTACTAGTGGAGACCCAGTACTTC.

V usage is TRBV29-1 and J usage is TRBJ1-2; D remains unclear. The CDR3 is 15 residues long. The V end lost 4 bases, the J end lost 4 bases, and 19 bases lay between the germline ends. Germline V CDR1 and CDR2: SQVTM, ANQGSEA. The DNA for the CDR3 is TGCAGCGTTGCCCAAGAGGGCAGCGCTGCCTATGGCTACACCTTC. Its translation is CSVAQEGSAAYGYTF.

This chain uses TRBV5-1 with TRBJ1-4; TRBD1 aligns across 10 bases. Germline CDR1 and CDR2: SGHRS and YFSETQ. Trimming at V came to 4 bases and at J to 5 bases, leaving 8 bases not matched to a gene. CDR3 length: 16 amino acids. The CDR3 region is CASSMGQGILNEKLFF. The CDR3 DNA reads as TGCGCCAGCAGCATGGGACAGGGGATTTTGAATGAAAAACTGTTTTTT.

The rearrangement joins TRBV11-2 to TRBJ2-7; possible D gene TRBD1, 5 bases. The length of the CDR3 is 13 residues. V lost 5 bases to trimming and J lost 3 bases, with 11 bases between them. Per the germline V gene, CDR1 is SGHAT and CDR2 is FQNNGV. The CDR3: CASSRERGYEQYF. CDR3 in DNA: TGTGCCAGCAGCAGGGAAAGGGGCTACGAGCAGTACTTC.

This chain connects TRBV6-5 to TRBJ1-2; D gene uncertain. The V end lost 4 bases, the J end lost 8 bases, and 11 bases lay between the germline ends. This CDR3 has 12 amino acids. The germline V gene has CDR1 MNHEY and CDR2 SVGAGI. CDR3 sequence: CASSSRLGGYTF. CDR3 sequence (DNA): TGTGCCAGCAGTTCGCGGCTTGGCGGCTACACCTTC.